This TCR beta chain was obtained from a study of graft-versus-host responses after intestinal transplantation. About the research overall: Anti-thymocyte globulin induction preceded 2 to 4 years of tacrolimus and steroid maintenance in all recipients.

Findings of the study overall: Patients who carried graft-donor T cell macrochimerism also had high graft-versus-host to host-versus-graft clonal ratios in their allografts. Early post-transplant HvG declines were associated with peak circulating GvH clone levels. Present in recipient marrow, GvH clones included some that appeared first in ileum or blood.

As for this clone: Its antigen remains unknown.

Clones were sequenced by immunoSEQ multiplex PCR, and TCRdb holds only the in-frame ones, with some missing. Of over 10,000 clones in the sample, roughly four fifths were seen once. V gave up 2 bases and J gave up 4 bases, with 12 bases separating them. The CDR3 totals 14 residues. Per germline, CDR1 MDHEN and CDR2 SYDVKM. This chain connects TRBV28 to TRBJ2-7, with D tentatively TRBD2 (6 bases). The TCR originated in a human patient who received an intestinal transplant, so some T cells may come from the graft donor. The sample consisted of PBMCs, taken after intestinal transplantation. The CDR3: CASSLPAGLYEQYF. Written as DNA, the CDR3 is TGTGCCAGCAGTTTACCGGCGGGATTGTACGAGCAGTACTTC.